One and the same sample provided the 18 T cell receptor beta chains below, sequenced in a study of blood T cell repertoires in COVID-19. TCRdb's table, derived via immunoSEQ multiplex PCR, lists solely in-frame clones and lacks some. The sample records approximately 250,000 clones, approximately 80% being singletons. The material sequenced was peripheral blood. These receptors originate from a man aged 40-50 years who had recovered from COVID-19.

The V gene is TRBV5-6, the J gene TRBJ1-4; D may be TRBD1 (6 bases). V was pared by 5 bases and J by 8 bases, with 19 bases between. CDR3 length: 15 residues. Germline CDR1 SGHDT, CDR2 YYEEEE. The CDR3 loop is CASSSKQGLQEKLFF. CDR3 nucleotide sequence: TGTGCCAGCAGTTCTAAACAGGGATTACAGGAAAAACTGTTTTTT.

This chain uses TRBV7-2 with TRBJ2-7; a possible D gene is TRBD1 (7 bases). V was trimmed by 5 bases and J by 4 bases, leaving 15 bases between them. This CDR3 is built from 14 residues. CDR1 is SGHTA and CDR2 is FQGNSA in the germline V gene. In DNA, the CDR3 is TGTGCCAGCAGCCTGGCAGGGGGGAGGTACGAGCAGTACTTC. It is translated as CASSLAGGRYEQYF.

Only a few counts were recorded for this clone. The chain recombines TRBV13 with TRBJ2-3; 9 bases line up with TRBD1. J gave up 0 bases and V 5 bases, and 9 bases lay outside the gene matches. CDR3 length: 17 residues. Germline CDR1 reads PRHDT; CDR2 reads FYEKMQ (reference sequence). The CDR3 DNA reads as TGTGCCAGCAGCCCACGTACCGGGACAGGGAGCACAGATACGCAGTATTTT. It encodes CASSPRTGTGSTDTQYF.

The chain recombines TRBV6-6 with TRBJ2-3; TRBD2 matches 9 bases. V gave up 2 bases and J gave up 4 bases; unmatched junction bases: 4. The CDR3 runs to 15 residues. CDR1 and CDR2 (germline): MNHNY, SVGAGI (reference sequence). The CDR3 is CASSYGGGGPDTQYF. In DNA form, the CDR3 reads TGTGCCAGCAGTTACGGCGGGGGGGGACCAGATACGCAGTATTTT.

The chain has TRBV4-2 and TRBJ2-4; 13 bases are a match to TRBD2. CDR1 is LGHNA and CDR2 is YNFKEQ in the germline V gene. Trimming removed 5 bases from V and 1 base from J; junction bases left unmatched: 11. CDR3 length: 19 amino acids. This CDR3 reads CASSKSSRLAGGAKNIQYF. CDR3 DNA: TGTGCCAGCAGCAAATCCTCCCGACTAGCGGGGGGTGCCAAAAACATTCAGTACTTC.

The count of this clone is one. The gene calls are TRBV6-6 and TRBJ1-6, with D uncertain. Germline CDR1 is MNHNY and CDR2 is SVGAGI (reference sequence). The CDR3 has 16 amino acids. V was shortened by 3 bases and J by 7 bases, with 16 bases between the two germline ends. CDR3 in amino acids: CASSYREGNRNSPLHF. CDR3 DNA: TGTGCCAGCAGTTATCGGGAAGGGAATAGGAATTCACCCCTCCACTTT.

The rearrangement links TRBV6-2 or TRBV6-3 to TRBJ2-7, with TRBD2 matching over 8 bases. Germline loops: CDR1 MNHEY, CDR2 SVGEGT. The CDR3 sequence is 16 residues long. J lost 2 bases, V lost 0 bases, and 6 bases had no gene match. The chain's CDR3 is CASSYSSSGLAYEQYF. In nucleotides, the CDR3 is TGTGCCAGCAGTTACTCGTCTAGCGGGTTAGCCTACGAGCAGTACTTC.

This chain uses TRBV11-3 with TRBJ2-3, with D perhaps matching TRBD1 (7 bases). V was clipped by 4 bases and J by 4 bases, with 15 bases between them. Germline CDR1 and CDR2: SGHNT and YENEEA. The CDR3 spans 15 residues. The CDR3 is CASSSRQGGADTQYF. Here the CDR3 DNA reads TGTGCCAGCAGCTCTAGACAGGGAGGAGCAGATACGCAGTATTTT. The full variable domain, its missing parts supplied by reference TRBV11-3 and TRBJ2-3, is EAGVVQSPRYKIIEKKQPVAFWCNPISGHNTLYWYLQNLGQGPELLIRYENEEAVDDSQLPKDRFSAERLKGVDSTLKIQPAELGDSAVYLCASSSRQGGADTQYFGPGTRLTVL.

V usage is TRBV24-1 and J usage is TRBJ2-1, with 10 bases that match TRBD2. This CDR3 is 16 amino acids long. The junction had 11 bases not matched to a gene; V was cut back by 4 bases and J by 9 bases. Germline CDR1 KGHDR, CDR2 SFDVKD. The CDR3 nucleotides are TGTGCCACCAGTGACTCCGGACTAGCGGACGGAGGTGAGCAGTTCTTC. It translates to CATSDSGLADGGEQFF.

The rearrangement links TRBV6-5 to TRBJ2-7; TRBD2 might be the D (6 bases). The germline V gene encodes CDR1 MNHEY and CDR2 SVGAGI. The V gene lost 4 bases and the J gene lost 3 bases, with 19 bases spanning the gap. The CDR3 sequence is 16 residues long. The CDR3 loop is CASSSRSSANLYEQYF. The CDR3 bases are TGTGCCAGCAGTTCACGATCTAGCGCTAACCTCTACGAGCAGTACTTC.

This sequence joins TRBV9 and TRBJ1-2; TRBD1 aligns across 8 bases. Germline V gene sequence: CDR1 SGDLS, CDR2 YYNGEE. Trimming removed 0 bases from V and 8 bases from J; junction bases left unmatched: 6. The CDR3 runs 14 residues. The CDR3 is CASSVGGRGRGYTF. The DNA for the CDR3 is TGTGCCAGCAGCGTAGGTGGCAGGGGGCGAGGCTACACCTTC.

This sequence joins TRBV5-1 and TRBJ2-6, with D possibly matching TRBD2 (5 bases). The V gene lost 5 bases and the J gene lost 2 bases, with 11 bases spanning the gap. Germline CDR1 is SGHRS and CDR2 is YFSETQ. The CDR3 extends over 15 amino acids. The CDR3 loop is CASRSSGTGANVLTF. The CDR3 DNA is TGCGCCAGCAGGAGTTCCGGGACTGGGGCCAACGTCCTGACTTTC.

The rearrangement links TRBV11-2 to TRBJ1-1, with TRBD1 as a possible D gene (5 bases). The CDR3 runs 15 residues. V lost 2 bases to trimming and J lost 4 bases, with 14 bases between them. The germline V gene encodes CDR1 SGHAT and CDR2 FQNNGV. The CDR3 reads CASSLPWGRGTEAFF. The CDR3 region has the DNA TGTGCCAGCAGCTTACCCTGGGGGAGGGGCACTGAAGCTTTCTTT.

CDR3 loop: CASSDGQGGGYTF. The DNA of the CDR3 is TGTGCCAGCAGTGACGGACAAGGTGGGGGCTACACCTTC. The chain links TRBV6-1 to TRBJ1-2, with a weak D call TRBD1 (5 bases). V gave up 3 bases and J gave up 8 bases, with 13 bases separating them. CDR1 and CDR2 (germline): MNHNS, SASEGT. This CDR3 is 13 amino acids long.

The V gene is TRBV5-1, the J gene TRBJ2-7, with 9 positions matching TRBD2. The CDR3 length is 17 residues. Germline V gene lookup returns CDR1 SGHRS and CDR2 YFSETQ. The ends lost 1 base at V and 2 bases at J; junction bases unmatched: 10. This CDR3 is CASSLYSGGPTPYEQYF. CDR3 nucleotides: TGCGCCAGCAGCTTGTACAGCGGGGGGCCAACGCCCTACGAGCAGTACTTC. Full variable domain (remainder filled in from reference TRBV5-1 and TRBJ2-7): KAGVTQTPRYLIKTRGQQVTLSCSPISGHRSVSWYQQTPGQGLQFLFEYFSETQRNKGNFPGRFSGRQFSNSRSEMNVSTLELGDSALYLCASSLYSGGPTPYEQYFGPGTRLTVT.

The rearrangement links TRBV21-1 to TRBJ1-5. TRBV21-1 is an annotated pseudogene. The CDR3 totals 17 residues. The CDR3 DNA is TGTGCCAGCAGCAAGGAGCCACCATTTTATAGCAATCAGCCCCAGCATTTT. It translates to CASSKEPPFYSNQPQHF.

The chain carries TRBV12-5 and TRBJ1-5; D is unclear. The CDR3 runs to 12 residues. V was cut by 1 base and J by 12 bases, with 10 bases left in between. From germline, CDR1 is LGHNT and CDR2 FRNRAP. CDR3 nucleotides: TGTGCTAGTGGTTTGGATAAATTAGTCCAGCATTTT. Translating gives CASGLDKLVQHF. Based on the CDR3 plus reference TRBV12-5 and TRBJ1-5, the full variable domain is DARVTQTPRHKVTEMGQEVTMRCQPILGHNTVFWYRQTMMQGLELLAYFRNRAPLDDSGMPKDRFSAEMPDATLATLKIQPSEPRDSAVYFCASGLDKLVQHFGDGTRLSIL.

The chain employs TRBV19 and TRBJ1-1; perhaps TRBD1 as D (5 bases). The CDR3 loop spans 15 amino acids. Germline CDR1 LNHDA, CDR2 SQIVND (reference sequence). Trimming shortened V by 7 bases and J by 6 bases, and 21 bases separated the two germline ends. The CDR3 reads CASKPLSGGYAEAFF. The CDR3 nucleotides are TGTGCCAGTAAACCCCTATCGGGGGGTTACGCTGAAGCTTTCTTT. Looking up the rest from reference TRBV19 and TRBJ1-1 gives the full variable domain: DGGITQSPKYLFRKEGQNVTLSCEQNLNHDAMYWYRQDPGQGLRLIYYSQIVNDFQKGDIAEGYSVSREKKESFPLTVTSAQKNPTAFYLCASKPLSGGYAEAFFGQGTRLTVV.